This TCR beta chain appears in the sequencing data of a study of cytomegalovirus exposure and HLA in healthy donors. This PCR relied on a set of 60 Vbeta primers and 13 Jbeta primers. Some clones are missing from TCRdb's copy, which holds only in-frame ones; the method was immunoSEQ multiplex PCR. The table shows about 130,000 clones, with 80% occurring only once. CDR1 and CDR2 from the germline V gene are SEHNR and FQNEAQ (reference sequence). The CDR3 loop spans 14 amino acids. With 5 bases removed from V and 6 bases from J, the gap between germline ends came to 15 bases. Sequencing was done on a sample of PBMCs. The chain is built from TRBV7-9 and TRBJ2-3, with a tentative D call TRBD1 (6 bases). This TCR was recovered from a man in his forties in good health and CMV-seronegative. The CDR3 region has the DNA TGTGCCAGCAGCGTCCAACGGGACACCGATACGCAGTATTTT. Translated: CASSVQRDTDTQYF. The complete variable domain, with remaining parts taken from reference TRBV7-9 and TRBJ2-3, reads DTGVSQNPRHKITKRGQNVTFRCDPISEHNRLYWYRQTLGQGPEFLTYFQNEAQLEKSRLLSDRFSAERPKGSFSTLEIQRTEQGDSAMYLCASSVQRDTDTQYFGPGTRLTVL.